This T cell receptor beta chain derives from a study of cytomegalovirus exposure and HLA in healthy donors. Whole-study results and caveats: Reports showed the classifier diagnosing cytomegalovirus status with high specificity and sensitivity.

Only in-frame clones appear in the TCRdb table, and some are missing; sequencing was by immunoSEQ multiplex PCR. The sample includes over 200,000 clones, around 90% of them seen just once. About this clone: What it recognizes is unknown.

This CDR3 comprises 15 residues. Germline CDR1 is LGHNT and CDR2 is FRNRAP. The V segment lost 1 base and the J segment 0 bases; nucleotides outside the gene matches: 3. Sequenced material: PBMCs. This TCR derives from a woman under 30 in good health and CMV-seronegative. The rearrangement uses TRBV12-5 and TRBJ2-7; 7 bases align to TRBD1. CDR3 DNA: TGTGCTAGTGGTTTGGACAGGGGTCACTCCTACGAGCAGTACTTC. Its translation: CASGLDRGHSYEQYF.